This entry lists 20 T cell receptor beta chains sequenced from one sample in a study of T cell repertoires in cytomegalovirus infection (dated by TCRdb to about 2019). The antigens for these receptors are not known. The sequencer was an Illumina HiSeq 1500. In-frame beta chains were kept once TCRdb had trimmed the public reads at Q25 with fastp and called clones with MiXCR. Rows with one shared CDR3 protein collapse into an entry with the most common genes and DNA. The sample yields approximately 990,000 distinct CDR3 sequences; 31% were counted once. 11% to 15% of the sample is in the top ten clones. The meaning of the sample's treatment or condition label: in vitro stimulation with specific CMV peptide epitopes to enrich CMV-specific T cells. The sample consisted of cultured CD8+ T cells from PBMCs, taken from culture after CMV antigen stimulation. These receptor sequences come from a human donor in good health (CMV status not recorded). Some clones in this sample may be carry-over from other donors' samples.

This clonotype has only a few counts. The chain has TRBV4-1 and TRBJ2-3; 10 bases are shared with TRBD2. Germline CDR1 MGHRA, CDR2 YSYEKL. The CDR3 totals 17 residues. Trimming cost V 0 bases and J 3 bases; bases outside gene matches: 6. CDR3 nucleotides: TGCGCCAGCAGCCAAGATCTAGCGGGGGCCTTAACAGATACGCAGTATTTT. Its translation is CASSQDLAGALTDTQYF.

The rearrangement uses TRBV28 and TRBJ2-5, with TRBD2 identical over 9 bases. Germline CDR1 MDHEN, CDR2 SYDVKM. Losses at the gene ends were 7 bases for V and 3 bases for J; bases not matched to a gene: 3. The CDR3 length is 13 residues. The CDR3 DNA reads TGTGCCAGCATGTTAGCGGGGGAAGAGACCCAGTACTTC. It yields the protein CASMLAGEETQYF.

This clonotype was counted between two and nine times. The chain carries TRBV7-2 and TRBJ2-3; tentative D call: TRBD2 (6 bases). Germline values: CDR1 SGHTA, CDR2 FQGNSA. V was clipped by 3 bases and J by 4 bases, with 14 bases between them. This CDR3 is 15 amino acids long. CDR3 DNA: TGTGCCAGCAGCTTGTTCTTGGCGGGGCCAGATACGCAGTATTTT. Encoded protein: CASSLFLAGPDTQYF.

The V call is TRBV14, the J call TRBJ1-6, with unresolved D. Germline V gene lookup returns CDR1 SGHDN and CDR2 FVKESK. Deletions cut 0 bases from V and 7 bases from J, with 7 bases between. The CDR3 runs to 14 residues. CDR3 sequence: CASSQDKGNSPLHF. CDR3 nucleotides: TGTGCCAGCAGCCAAGATAAGGGCAATTCACCCCTCCACTTT.

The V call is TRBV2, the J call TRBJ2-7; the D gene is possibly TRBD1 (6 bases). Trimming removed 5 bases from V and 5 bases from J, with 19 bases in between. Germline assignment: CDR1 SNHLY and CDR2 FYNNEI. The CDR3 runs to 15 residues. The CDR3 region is CASSSRQDTLDEQYF. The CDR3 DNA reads TGTGCCAGCAGTTCTAGACAGGATACCTTGGACGAGCAGTACTTC.

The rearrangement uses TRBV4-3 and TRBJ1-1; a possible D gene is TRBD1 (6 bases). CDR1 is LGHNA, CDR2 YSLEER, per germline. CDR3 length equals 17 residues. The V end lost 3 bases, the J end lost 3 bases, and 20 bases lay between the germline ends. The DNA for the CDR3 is TGCGCCAGCAGCCAGTCCGTACCTACAGGGAGTTACACTGAAGCTTTCTTT. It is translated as CASSQSVPTGSYTEAFF.

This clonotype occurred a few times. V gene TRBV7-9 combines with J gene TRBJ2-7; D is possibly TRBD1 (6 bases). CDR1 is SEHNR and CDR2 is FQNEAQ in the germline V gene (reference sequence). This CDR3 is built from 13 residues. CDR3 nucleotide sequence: TGTTCCTCCGGAAAGAGGGGGTTTGGCGAGCAGTACTTC. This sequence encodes CSSGKRGFGEQYF.

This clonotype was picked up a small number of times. This CDR3 reads CASGFPRDRENSPLHF. The CDR3 nucleotides are TGTGCCAGCGGTTTCCCCCGGGACAGGGAAAATTCACCCCTCCACTTT. The chain carries TRBV6-1 and TRBJ1-6, with 9 bases that match TRBD1. V was pared by 8 bases and J by 7 bases, with 12 bases of the junction left unmatched. Germline assignment: CDR1 MNHNS and CDR2 SASEGT. The CDR3 consists of 16 residues.

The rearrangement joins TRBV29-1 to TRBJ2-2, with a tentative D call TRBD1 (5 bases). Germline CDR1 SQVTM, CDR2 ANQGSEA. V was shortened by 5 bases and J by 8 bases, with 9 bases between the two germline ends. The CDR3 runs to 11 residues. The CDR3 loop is CSVLGLGELFF. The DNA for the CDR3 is TGCAGCGTTCTGGGGCTAGGGGAGCTGTTTTTT.

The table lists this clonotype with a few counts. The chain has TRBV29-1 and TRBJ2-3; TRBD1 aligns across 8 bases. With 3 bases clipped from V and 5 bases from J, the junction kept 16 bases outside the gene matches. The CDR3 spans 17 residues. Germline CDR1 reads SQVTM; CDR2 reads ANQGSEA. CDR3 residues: CSVDQGATPRNGDTQYF. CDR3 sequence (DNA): TGCAGCGTTGACCAGGGGGCTACCCCTAGAAATGGAGATACGCAGTATTTT.

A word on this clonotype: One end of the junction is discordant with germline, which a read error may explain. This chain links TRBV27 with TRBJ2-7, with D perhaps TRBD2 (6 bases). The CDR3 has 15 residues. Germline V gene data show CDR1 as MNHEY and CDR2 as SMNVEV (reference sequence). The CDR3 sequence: CANSLRGSGLYEQYF. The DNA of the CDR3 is TGTGCCAACAGTTTGAGGGGTAGCGGACTATACGAGCAGTACTTC.

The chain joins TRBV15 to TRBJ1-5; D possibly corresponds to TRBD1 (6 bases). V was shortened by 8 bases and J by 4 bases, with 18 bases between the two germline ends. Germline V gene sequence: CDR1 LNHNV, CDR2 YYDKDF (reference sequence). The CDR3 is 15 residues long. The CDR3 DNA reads TGTGCCACCTCCTCGAGACAGGAGATAAATCAGCCCCAGCATTTT. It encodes CATSSRQEINQPQHF.

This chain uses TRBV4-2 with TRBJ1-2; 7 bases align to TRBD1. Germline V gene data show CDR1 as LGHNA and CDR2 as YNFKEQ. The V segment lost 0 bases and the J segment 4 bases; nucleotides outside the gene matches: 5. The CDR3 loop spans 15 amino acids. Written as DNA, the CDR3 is TGTGCCAGCAGCCAAGAGGCGACAGGGATCTATGGCTACACCTTC. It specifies CASSQEATGIYGYTF.

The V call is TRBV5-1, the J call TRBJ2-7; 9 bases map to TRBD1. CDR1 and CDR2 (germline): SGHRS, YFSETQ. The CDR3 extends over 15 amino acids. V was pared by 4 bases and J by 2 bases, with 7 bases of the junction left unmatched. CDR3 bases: TGCGCCAGCAGCGATGGGACAGGGTGGCCCTACGAGCAGTACTTC. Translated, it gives CASSDGTGWPYEQYF.

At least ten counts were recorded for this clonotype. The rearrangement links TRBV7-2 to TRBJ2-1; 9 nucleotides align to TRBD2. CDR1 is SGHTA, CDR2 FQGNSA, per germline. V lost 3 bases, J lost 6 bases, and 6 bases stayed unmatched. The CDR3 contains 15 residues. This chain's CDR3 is CASSFGSGGTNEQFF. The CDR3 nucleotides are TGTGCCAGCAGCTTTGGTAGCGGGGGCACCAATGAGCAGTTCTTC. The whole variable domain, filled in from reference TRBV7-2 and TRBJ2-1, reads GAGVSQSPSNKVTEKGKDVELRCDPISGHTALYWYRQSLGQGLEFLIYFQGNSAPDKSGLPSDRFSAERTGGSVSTLTIQRTQQEDSAVYLCASSFGSGGTNEQFFGPGTRLTVL.

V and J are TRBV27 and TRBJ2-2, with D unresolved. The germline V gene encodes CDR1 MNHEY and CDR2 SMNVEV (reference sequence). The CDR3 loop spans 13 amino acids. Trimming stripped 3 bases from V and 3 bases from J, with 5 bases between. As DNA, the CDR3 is TGTGCCAGCAGTTTCGCTTACACCGGGGAGCTGTTTTTT. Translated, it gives CASSFAYTGELFF.

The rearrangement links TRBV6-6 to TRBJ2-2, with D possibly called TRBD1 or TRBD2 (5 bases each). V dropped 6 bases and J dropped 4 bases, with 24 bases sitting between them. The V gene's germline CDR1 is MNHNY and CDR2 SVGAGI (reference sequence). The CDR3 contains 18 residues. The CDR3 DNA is TGTGCCAGCAGGAACAGGATCGGCCAGGCGGCGGGCACCGGGGAGCTGTTTTTT. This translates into CASRNRIGQAAGTGELFF.

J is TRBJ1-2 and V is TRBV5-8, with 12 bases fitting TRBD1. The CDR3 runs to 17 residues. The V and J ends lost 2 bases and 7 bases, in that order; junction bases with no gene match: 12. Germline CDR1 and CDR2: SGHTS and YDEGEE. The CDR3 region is CASSLPLGQGARSGYTF. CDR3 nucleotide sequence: TGTGCCAGCAGCTTACCTCTGGGACAGGGGGCGCGGAGTGGCTACACCTTC.

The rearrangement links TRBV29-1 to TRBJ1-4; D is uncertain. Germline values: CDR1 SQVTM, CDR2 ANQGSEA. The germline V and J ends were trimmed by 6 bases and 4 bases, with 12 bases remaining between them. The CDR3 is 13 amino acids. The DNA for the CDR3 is TGCAGCGTAGAGGACGGATATAATGAAAAACTGTTTTTT. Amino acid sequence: CSVEDGYNEKLFF.

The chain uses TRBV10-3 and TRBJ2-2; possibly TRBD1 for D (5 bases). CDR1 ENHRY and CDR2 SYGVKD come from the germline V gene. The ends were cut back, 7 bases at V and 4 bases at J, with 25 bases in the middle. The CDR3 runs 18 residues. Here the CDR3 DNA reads TGTGCCATCATGGTCTACCCAGGTGCCAGGGCGGCCACCGGGGAGCTGTTTTTT. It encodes CAIMVYPGARAATGELFF.